Each of the 26 T cell receptor beta chains below was sequenced from the same sample in a study of beta chain features in type 1 diabetes. The study reverse transcribed the entire isolated RNA, so it sequenced expressed TCRB transcripts. Sequencing was performed with immunoSEQ multiplex PCR; in TCRdb, only in-frame clones are kept and a portion is missing. This sample has roughly 500,000 clones, with about 30% found just once. Sequencing input: naive CD4+ T cells from blood. The receptors originated from a man younger than 30 in good health.

This clone was seen a few times. The rearrangement joins TRBV5-5 to TRBJ2-4; D uncertain. The V end lost 4 bases, the J end lost 5 bases, and 10 bases lay between the germline ends. The CDR3 runs 13 residues. Germline V CDR1 and CDR2: SGHKS, YYEKEE (reference sequence). This CDR3 reads CASSPSQENIQYF. The CDR3 bases are TGTGCCAGCAGCCCTAGTCAGGAAAACATTCAGTACTTC. Based on the CDR3 plus reference TRBV5-5 and TRBJ2-4, the full variable domain is DAGVTQSPTHLIKTRGQQVTLRCSPISGHKSVSWYQQVLGQGPQFIFQYYEKEERGRGNFPDRFSARQFPNYSSELNVNALLLGDSALYLCASSPSQENIQYFGAGTRLSVL.

This clone was observed a few times. The gene calls are TRBV7-9 and TRBJ2-3; no clear D gene. CDR1 is SEHNR and CDR2 is FQNEAQ in the germline V gene (reference sequence). The CDR3 contains 12 residues. V was clipped by 5 bases and J by 2 bases, with 5 bases between them. CDR3: CASSGSTDTQYF. The CDR3, as DNA: TGTGCCAGCAGCGGTTCCACAGATACGCAGTATTTT.

This chain joins TRBV23-1 and TRBJ1-1; D is ambiguous. TRBV23-1 is identified as an open reading frame with a role that is uncertain. The ends were cut back, 0 bases at V and 7 bases at J, with 15 bases in the middle. There are 15 residues in the CDR3. CDR3 protein: CASSQSVALGGEAFF. As DNA, the CDR3 is TGCGCCAGCAGTCAATCGGTTGCCCTCGGCGGTGAAGCTTTCTTT.

V is TRBV29-1 and J is TRBJ1-1; no firm D call. The V gene's germline CDR1 is SQVTM and CDR2 ANQGSEA. This CDR3 is built from 10 residues. Trimming removed 7 bases at V and 3 bases at J, with 6 bases between. CDR3 region: CSAFDTEAFF. CDR3 in DNA: TGCAGCGCCTTCGACACTGAAGCTTTCTTT.

This clone came up a few times. V gene TRBV19 combines with J gene TRBJ1-1; D is unresolved. Trimming left V 4 bases short and J 6 bases short, with 9 bases between. CDR1 LNHDA and CDR2 SQIVND come from the germline V gene (reference sequence). The CDR3 length is 12 residues. This CDR3 reads CASSTDTAEAFF. CDR3 DNA sequence: TGTGCCAGTAGTACCGACACCGCTGAAGCTTTCTTT.

The chain uses TRBV30 and TRBJ2-5; D tentatively reads TRBD1 or TRBD2 (5 bases each). Trimming shortened V by 3 bases and J by 3 bases, and 14 bases separated the two germline ends. The V gene's germline CDR1 is GTSNPN and CDR2 SVGIG (reference sequence). This CDR3 is built from 14 residues. The CDR3 sequence is CAWSTSGTKETQYF. In DNA form, the CDR3 reads TGTGCCTGGAGCACATCCGGGACCAAAGAGACCCAGTACTTC.

The CDR3 nucleotides read TGTGCCAGCAGCTTAAAGCCTTTAGCGGGAGCGTCCGATGAGCAGTTCTTC. This translates into CASSLKPLAGASDEQFF. This chain joins TRBV13 and TRBJ2-1; 9 bases match TRBD2. The V gene end was trimmed by 2 bases and the J gene end by 8 bases; junction bases not matched to a gene: 13. CDR3 length: 17 residues. Germline V gives CDR1 PRHDT, CDR2 FYEKMQ (reference sequence). Filled out from reference TRBV13 and TRBJ2-1, the complete variable domain reads AAGVIQSPRHLIKEKRETATLKCYPIPRHDTVYWYQQGPGQDPQFLISFYEKMQSDKGSIPDRFSAQQFSDYHSELNMSSLELGDSALYFCASSLKPLAGASDEQFFGPGTRLTVL.

J is TRBJ1-5 and V is TRBV7-2, with 7 bases that match TRBD1. The CDR3 length is 15 residues. V lost 7 bases, J lost 8 bases, and 14 bases stayed unmatched. Germline CDR1 is SGHTA and CDR2 is FQGNSA. The CDR3 bases are TGTGCCAGCAAGCGAGACAGGGCCTCTCAGGAGCCCCAGCATTTT. Translation: CASKRDRASQEPQHF.

This clone was seen more than once but under ten times. Other DNA sequences of this sample code for an identical CDR3. The J gene is TRBJ1-2, the V gene TRBV9; D remains ambiguous. The germline gives CDR1 SGDLS, CDR2 YYNGEE. CDR3 length: 12 residues. V gave up 1 base and J gave up 4 bases, with 5 bases separating them. The CDR3 protein is CASSVSSYGYTF. The CDR3 region has the DNA TGTGCCAGCAGCGTATCAAGCTATGGCTACACCTTC. Complete variable domain (other parts from reference TRBV9 and TRBJ1-2): DSGVTQTPKHLITATGQRVTLRCSPRSGDLSVYWYQQSLDQGLQFLIQYYNGEERAKGNILERFSAQQFPDLHSELNLSSLELGDSALYFCASSVSSYGYTFGSGTRLTVV.

This clone occurred a few times. The chain combines TRBV30 with TRBJ2-2; D gene uncertain. This CDR3 spans 13 amino acids. Trimming cost V 5 bases and J 1 base, with 8 bases left between them. Germline CDR1 GTSNPN, CDR2 SVGIG (reference sequence). The CDR3 region has the DNA TGTGCCTGGGGCCCCGGGAACACCGGGGAGCTGTTTTTT. Amino acid sequence: CAWGPGNTGELFF.

The CDR3 sequence is CASSQGGRSSYNEQFF. The CDR3 bases are TGTGCCAGCAGCCAAGGGGGGCGGAGCTCCTACAATGAGCAGTTCTTC. The chain is built from TRBV4-2 and TRBJ2-1; D possibly corresponds to TRBD1 (6 bases). Deletions cut 1 base from V and 0 bases from J, with 10 bases between. The CDR3 covers 16 residues. Germline loops: CDR1 LGHNA, CDR2 YNFKEQ.

The chain recombines TRBV20-1 with TRBJ1-2, with D possibly TRBD1 on 6 matching bases. Germline values: CDR1 DFQATT, CDR2 SNEGSKA (reference sequence). CDR3 length: 11 amino acids. V was cut by 3 bases and J by 7 bases, with 9 bases left in between. Here the CDR3 reads CSASRGAGYTF. The CDR3 nucleotides are TGCAGTGCTAGCAGGGGAGCTGGCTACACCTTC.

This sequence joins TRBV2 and TRBJ2-1, with D possibly matching TRBD2 (5 bases). The germline V and J ends were trimmed by 4 bases and 5 bases, with 9 bases remaining between them. This CDR3 spans 13 amino acids. CDR1 is SNHLY and CDR2 is FYNNEI in the germline V gene. The CDR3 DNA sequence: TGTGCCAGCAGTGGTTGGGAGCACAATGAGCAGTTCTTC. It is translated as CASSGWEHNEQFF.

This clone was seen more than once but under ten times. V usage is TRBV29-1 and J usage is TRBJ1-2; D possibly corresponds to TRBD1 (5 bases). CDR1 SQVTM and CDR2 ANQGSEA come from the germline V gene. CDR3 length: 14 residues. V was trimmed by 0 bases and J by 10 bases, leaving 18 bases between them. The CDR3 sequence: CSVEEPLGRVHYTF. CDR3 sequence (DNA): TGCAGCGTTGAAGAACCGCTCGGCAGGGTACACTACACCTTC.

The sample holds a few counts of this clone. V usage is TRBV29-1 and J usage is TRBJ2-5; D gene ambiguous. Germline lookup yields CDR1 SQVTM and CDR2 ANQGSEA. The CDR3 covers 10 residues. Trimming removed 8 bases from V and 5 bases from J, with 9 bases in between. CDR3 nucleotide sequence: TGCAGCCTCGGTCGGGAGACCCAGTACTTC. Translating gives CSLGRETQYF. The full variable domain, in which reference TRBV29-1 and TRBJ2-5 provide the parts outside the CDR3, is SAVISQKPSRDICQRGTSLTIQCQVDSQVTMMFWYRQQPGQSLTLIATANQGSEATYESGFVIDKFPISRPNLTFSTLTVSNMSPEDSSIYLCSLGRETQYFGPGTRLLVL.

This chain connects TRBV2 to TRBJ1-1; tentative D call: TRBD1 (6 bases). This CDR3 contains 11 residues. The germline gives CDR1 SNHLY, CDR2 FYNNEI. Trimming pared 4 bases from V and 11 bases from J, leaving 11 bases between. CDR3 DNA sequence: TGTGCCAGCAGTGCCGGGACAAGGGCTTTCTTT. It specifies CASSAGTRAFF.

The chain employs TRBV4-2 and TRBJ2-1; possibly TRBD2 for D (6 bases). The V gene lost 6 bases and the J gene lost 7 bases, with 16 bases spanning the gap. The CDR3 is 14 residues long. Germline values: CDR1 LGHNA, CDR2 YNFKEQ. The CDR3 DNA follows: TGTGCCAGCAGAGAGGGAGGCCTGGGAAATGAGCAGTTCTTC. This codes for CASREGGLGNEQFF.

The chain recombines TRBV30 with TRBJ1-1; tentative D call: TRBD1 (6 bases). The germline CDR1 and CDR2 sequences are GTSNPN and SVGIG (reference sequence). This CDR3 has 15 amino acids. Trimming took 3 bases from V and 1 from J, leaving 15 bases between them. CDR3 sequence reads: CAWRRRGGPNTEAFF. The CDR3 nucleotides are TGTGCCTGGAGGCGGAGAGGGGGACCGAACACTGAAGCTTTCTTT.

The genes are TRBV4-1 and TRBJ2-7; D is unclear. Trimming stripped 1 base from V and 2 bases from J, with 15 bases between. Germline-derived CDR1 and CDR2 are MGHRA and YSYEKL. The CDR3 runs to 16 residues. In DNA, the CDR3 is TGCGCCAGCAGCCAAGGGGTAACACCCACAACCTACGAGCAGTACTTC. This sequence encodes CASSQGVTPTTYEQYF.

This clone was counted only a few times. This chain uses TRBV29-1 with TRBJ2-5; TRBD1 agrees at 7 bases. This CDR3 contains 15 residues. The V gene end was trimmed by 0 bases and the J gene end by 2 bases; junction bases not matched to a gene: 6. Germline V gives CDR1 SQVTM, CDR2 ANQGSEA. CDR3 DNA: TGCAGCGTTGAAGAGGATGGGACAGCTCAAGAGACCCAGTACTTC. It translates to CSVEEDGTAQETQYF.

The chain recombines TRBV6-5 with TRBJ2-7, with D possibly being TRBD2 (6 bases). Germline values: CDR1 MNHEY, CDR2 SVGAGI. CDR3 size: 14 residues. V was clipped by 4 bases and J by 3 bases, with 13 bases between them. CDR3 loop: CASSSPGLRYEQYF. The CDR3 nucleotides read TGTGCCAGCAGTTCCCCGGGACTCCGCTACGAGCAGTACTTC.

The gene calls are TRBV27 and TRBJ2-3; D is undetermined. The V end was cut by 5 bases, the J end by 0 bases, with 6 bases between. Per germline, CDR1 MNHEY and CDR2 SMNVEV (reference sequence). This CDR3 comprises 13 residues. The CDR3 DNA follows: TGTGCCAGCAGTACCTCTAGCACAGATACGCAGTATTTT. Encoded protein: CASSTSSTDTQYF.

CDR3 protein: CATGQGEGETQYF. CDR3 coding DNA: TGTGCCACCGGACAGGGGGAAGGGGAGACCCAGTACTTC. This sequence joins TRBV2 and TRBJ2-5; 10 positions agree with TRBD1. Trimming removed 10 bases from V and 5 bases from J; junction bases left unmatched: 7. This CDR3 is 13 amino acids long. The V gene's germline CDR1 is SNHLY and CDR2 FYNNEI.

There are a few counts of this clone. The chain couples TRBV7-2 to TRBJ2-2; tentative D call: TRBD2 (7 bases). In germline, CDR1 is SGHTA, CDR2 FQGNSA. The CDR3 spans 15 residues. V gave up 6 bases and J gave up 3 bases, with 14 bases separating them. Here the CDR3 reads CASSSQGRDTGELFF. CDR3 bases: TGTGCCAGCAGTTCCCAGGGGAGGGACACCGGGGAGCTGTTTTTT.

The chain carries TRBV18 and TRBJ2-2; possible D gene TRBD1, 5 bases. The germline CDR1 and CDR2 sequences are KGHSH and LQKENI. With 4 bases removed from V and 0 bases from J, the gap between germline ends came to 9 bases. This CDR3 has 15 residues. CDR3 protein: CASSQLTANTGELFF. In DNA, the CDR3 is TGTGCCAGCTCACAACTGACAGCGAACACCGGGGAGCTGTTTTTT.

Concerning this clone: At the DNA level, this CDR3 is encoded by other sequences in the same sample as well. This sequence joins TRBV15 and TRBJ2-1; the D is unclear. The CDR3 runs 15 residues. Germline CDR1 LNHNV, CDR2 YYDKDF (reference sequence). V was shortened by 0 bases and J by 4 bases, with 10 bases between the two germline ends. This chain's CDR3 is CATSRDRDGYNEQFF. DNA for the CDR3: TGTGCCACCAGCAGAGATCGCGACGGTTACAATGAGCAGTTCTTC.